The T cell receptor beta chain under discussion was sequenced for a study of a mutant IDH1 vaccine in newly diagnosed glioma. Study as a whole: Week 35 held visit V12, while week 47 held visit V13.

The repertoire was sequenced with immunoSEQ multiplex PCR; TCRdb's copy has only in-frame clones and lacks some. Of some 60,000 clones in the sample, roughly 87% were seen once. This sample's time point: week 47, end of study. The study gave 300 ug of mutant IDH1 20-mer peptide per vaccine dose, with topical imiquimod. The CDR3 extends over 14 amino acids. On this clone itself: Its target is not known.

The sequencing here drew on PBMCs, taken from a glioma patient whose treatment included an IDH1 peptide vaccine. The V and J genes are TRBV7-5 and TRBJ2-7; TRBD1, the table's D call, was not compared with the DNA. TRBV7-5 is a pseudogene. The clonotype comes from a man aged 25-45 years with glioma. CDR3 sequence reads: CARSSDRGHVEQYF. As DNA, the CDR3 is TGTGCCAGAAGCTCGGACAGGGGGCATGTCGAGCAGTACTTC.